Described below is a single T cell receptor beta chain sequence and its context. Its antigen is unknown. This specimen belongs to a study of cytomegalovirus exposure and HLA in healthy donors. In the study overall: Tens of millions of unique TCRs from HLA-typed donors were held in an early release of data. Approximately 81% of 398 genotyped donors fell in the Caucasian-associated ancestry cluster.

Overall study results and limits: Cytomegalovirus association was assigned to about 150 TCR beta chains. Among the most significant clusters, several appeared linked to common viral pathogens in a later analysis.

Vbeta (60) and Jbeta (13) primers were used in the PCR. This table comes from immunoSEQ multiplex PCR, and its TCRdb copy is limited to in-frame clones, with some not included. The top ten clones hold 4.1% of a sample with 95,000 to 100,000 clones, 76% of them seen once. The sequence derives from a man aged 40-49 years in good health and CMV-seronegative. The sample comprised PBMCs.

CDR3 DNA: TGTGCCATCAGCGGCGGTATGACAGAAGAGACCCAGTACTTC. Amino acids: CAISGGMTEETQYF. The chain is built from TRBV10-3 and TRBJ2-5, with D possibly TRBD1 on 5 matching bases. The CDR3 sequence is 14 residues long. The germline V gene has CDR1 ENHRY and CDR2 SYGVKD. V lost 6 bases to trimming and J lost 3 bases, with 14 bases between them.